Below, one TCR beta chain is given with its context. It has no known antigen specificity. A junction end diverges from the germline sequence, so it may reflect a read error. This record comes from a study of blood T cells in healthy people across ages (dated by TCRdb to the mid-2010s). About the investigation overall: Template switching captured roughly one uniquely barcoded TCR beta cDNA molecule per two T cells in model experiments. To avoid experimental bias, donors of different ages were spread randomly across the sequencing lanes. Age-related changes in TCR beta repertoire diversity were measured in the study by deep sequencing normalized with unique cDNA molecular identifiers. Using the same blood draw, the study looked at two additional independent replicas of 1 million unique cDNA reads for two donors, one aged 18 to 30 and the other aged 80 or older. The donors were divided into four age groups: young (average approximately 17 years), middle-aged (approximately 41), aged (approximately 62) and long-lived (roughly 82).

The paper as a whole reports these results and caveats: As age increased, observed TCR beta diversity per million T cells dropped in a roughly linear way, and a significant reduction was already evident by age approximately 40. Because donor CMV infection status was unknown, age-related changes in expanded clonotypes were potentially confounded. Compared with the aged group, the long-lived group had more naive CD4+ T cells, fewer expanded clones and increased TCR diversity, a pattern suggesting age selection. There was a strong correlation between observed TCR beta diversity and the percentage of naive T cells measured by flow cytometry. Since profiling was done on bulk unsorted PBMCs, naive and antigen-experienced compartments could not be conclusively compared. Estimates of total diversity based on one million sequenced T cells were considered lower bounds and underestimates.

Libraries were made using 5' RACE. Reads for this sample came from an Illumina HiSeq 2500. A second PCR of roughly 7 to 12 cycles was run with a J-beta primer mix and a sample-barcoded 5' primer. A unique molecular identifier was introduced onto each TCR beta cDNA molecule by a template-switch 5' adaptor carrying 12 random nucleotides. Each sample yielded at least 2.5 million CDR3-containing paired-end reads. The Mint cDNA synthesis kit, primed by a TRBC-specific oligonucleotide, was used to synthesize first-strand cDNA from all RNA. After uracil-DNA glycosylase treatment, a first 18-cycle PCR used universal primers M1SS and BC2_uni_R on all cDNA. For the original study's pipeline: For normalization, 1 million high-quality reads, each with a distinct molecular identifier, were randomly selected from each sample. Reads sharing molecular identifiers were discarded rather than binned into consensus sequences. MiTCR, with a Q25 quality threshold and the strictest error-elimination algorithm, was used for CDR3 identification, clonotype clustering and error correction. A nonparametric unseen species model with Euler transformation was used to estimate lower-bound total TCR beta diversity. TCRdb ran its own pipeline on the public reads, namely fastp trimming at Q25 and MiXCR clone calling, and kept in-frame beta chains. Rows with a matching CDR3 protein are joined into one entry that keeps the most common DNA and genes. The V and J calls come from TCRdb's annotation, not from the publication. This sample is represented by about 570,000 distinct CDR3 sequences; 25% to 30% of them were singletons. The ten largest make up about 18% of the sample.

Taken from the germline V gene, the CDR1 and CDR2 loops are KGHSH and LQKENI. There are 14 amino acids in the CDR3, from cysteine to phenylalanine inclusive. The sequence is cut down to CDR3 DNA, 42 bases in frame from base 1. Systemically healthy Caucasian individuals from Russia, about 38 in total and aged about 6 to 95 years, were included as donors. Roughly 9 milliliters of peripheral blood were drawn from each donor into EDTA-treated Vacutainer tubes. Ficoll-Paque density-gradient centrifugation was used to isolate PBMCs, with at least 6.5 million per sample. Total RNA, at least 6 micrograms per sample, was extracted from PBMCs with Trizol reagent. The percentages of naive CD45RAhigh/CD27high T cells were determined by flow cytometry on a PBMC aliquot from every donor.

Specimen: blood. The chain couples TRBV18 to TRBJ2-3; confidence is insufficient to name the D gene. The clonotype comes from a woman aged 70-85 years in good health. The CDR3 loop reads CASSPRPNTDTQYF. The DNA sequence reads TGTGCCAGCTCACCACGGCCGAACACAGATACACAGTATTTT.